Listed below are T cell receptor beta chains from one sample, sequenced in a study of shared clonotypes between healthy human individuals. The assay was immunoSEQ multiplex PCR, and TCRdb's table has in-frame clones only and misses some. This table holds a few million clones, just over 90% found once. Sequenced input: naive CD8+ T cells from PBMCs. The receptors were sampled from a man aged 18 to 30 in good health. Some clones in this sample may be carry-over from other donors' samples. CDR3s include the opening cysteine and the closing phenylalanine or tryptophan. The D gene is left open where the match is weak. Clone size appears in some rows only: once, few, many, or a class for an expanded clone.

.,.,TRBV14,12,TRBJ2-1,TGTGCCAGCAGGGTCTGGGGTGGGGAGCAGTTCTTC,CASRVWGGEQFF
TRBD2,.,TRBV27,14,TRBJ2-7,TGTGCCAGCTGGTCCGTAGCGGGAGTGGAAGAGCAGTACTTC,CASWSVAGVEEQYF
.,.,TRBV20-1,11,TRBJ2-3,TGCAGTATATGGAGGTCGGATACGCAGTATTTT,CSIWRSDTQYF
.,once,TRBV5-6,13,TRBJ2-7,TGTGCCAGCAGTTCCGGGAACTCCTACGAGCAGTACTTC,CASSSGNSYEQYF
TRBD2,.,TRBV6-1,16,TRBJ2-3,TGTGCCAGCAGTGAGGGACTAGCGGGAGGTGGTGATACGCAGTATTTT,CASSEGLAGGGDTQYF
.,.,TRBV28,14,TRBJ2-5,TGTGCCAGCAGGGGCAGGCCCCACGCAGAGACCCAGTACTTC,CASRGRPHAETQYF
.,.,TRBV15,16,TRBJ2-2,TGTGCCACCAGCAGAGATAGGCAGGCGAACACCGGGGAGCTGTTTTTT,CATSRDRQANTGELFF
TRBD1,.,TRBV7-2,16,TRBJ1-5,TGTGCCAGCAGCCCAAGACAGGGAGCGTACGATCAGCCCCAGCATTTT,CASSPRQGAYDQPQHF
.,.,TRBV5-4,15,TRBJ2-2,TGTGCCAGCAGCGACGGACCATCCAACACCGGGGAGCTGTTTTTT,CASSDGPSNTGELFF
TRBD2,.,TRBV27,15,TRBJ2-7,TGTGCCAGCAGTTCGAATGGGGGGGGTGTGAACGAGCAGTACTTC,CASSSNGGGVNEQYF
.,.,TRBV27,13,TRBJ1-5,TGTGCCAGCAGTTTGACGGGACCCGGGACCCAGCATTTT,CASSLTGPGTQHF
TRBD2,.,TRBV27,15,TRBJ2-1,TGTGCCAGCAGTTTACCCAGCGGGGGGTGGAATGAGCAGTTCTTC,CASSLPSGGWNEQFF
TRBD2,.,TRBV19,15,TRBJ2-1,TGTGCCAGTAGTATAATCAGCGGGAGTTACAATGAGCAGTTCTTC,CASSIISGSYNEQFF
.,.,TRBV28,15,TRBJ2-7,TGTGCCAGCAGTTTGTCCGGGACATGGGCCTACGAGCAGTACTTC,CASSLSGTWAYEQYF
.,.,TRBV4-1,18,TRBJ2-1,TGCGCCAGCAGCCTCGGGGGACTTCCTGGGATGGGGTACAATGAGCAGTTCTTC,CASSLGGLPGMGYNEQFF
.,.,TRBV7-2,16,TRBJ1-1,TGTGCCAGCAGCTTAGGCAGGAGGAGCATGAACACTGAAGCTTTCTTT,CASSLGRRSMNTEAFF
.,.,TRBV15,16,TRBJ2-2,TGTGCCACCAGCAGGGGACGCGTATCTAGGGCCGGGGAGCTGTTTTTT,CATSRGRVSRAGELFF
.,few,TRBV9,12,TRBJ1-1,TGTGCCAGCACAGGGGAGGACACTGAAGCTTTCTTT,CASTGEDTEAFF
TRBD2,.,TRBV5-5,16,TRBJ2-1,TGTGCCAGCAACTTGTTTCGGGAGGGCCGTCGGAATGAGCAGTTCTTC,CASNLFREGRRNEQFF
TRBD1,.,TRBV28,15,TRBJ1-5,TGTGCCAGCACCTTGCGGCAGGGGGCAGGTCAGCCCCAGCATTTT,CASTLRQGAGQPQHF
.,.,TRBV5-4,13,TRBJ2-1,TGTGCCAGCAGCTTGGACAGGGATCCTGGGGGATTCTTC,CASSLDRDPGGFF
.,.,TRBV27,15,TRBJ1-5,TGTGCCAGCAGTCACTGGGACAAAGCCAATCAGCCCCAGCATTTT,CASSHWDKANQPQHF
.,once,TRBV4-1,16,TRBJ1-5,TGCGCCAGCAGCCAAAAGATGGGGGCAGGGACCCAGCCCCAGCATTTT,CASSQKMGAGTQPQHF
TRBD2,.,TRBV10-1,15,TRBJ2-1,TGCGCCAGCAGTACACTAGCGGGAGACCACAATGAGCAGTTCTTC,CASSTLAGDHNEQFF
.,.,TRBV19,14,TRBJ2-3,TGTGCCAGTAGTAGGGGCGGGAGCACAGATACGCAGTATTTT,CASSRGGSTDTQYF
.,.,TRBV2,14,TRBJ1-2,TGTGCCAGCAGTGAAGCGGCGGGTGTTAGGGGCTACACCTTC,CASSEAAGVRGYTF
.,.,TRBV19,14,TRBJ2-2,TGTGCCAGTAGTGCCGGACTCCCAGCCGGGGAGCTGTTTTTT,CASSAGLPAGELFF
TRBD2,.,TRBV13,13,TRBJ2-3,TGTGCCAGCATCCAGCGGGAAGGGAATACGCAGTATTTT,CASIQREGNTQYF
.,.,TRBV20-1,11,TRBJ1-1,TGCAGTGCTAGAACCGACGGGGAAGCTTTCTTT,CSARTDGEAFF
TRBD2,.,TRBV4-1,16,TRBJ2-3,TGCGCCAGCAGCCAGGTCTTAGCGGGAGGGCGGGATACGCAGTATTTT,CASSQVLAGGRDTQYF
.,.,TRBV10-3,15,TRBJ1-4,TGTGCCATCAAGAGCGAGGGGCTGTCTAATGAAAAACTGTTTTTT,CAIKSEGLSNEKLFF
TRBD2,once,TRBV5-6,16,TRBJ2-7,TGTGCCAGCAGCCCGAACCTAGCGGGGGGAAGGTACGAGCAGTACTTC,CASSPNLAGGRYEQYF